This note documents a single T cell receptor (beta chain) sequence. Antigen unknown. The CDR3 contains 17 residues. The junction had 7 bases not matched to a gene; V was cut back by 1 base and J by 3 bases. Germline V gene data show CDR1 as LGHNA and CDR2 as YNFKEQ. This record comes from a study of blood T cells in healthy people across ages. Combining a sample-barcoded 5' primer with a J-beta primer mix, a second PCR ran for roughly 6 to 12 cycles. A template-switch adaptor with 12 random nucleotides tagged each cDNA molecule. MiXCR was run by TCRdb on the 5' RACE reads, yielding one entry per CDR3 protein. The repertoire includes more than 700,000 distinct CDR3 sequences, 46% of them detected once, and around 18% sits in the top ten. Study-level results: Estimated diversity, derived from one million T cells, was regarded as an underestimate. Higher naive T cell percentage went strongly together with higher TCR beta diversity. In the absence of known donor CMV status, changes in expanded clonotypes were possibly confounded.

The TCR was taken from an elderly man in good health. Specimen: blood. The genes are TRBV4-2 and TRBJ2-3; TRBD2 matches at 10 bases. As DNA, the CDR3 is TGTGCCAGCAGCCAAGTATCGAAGCGGGAGGGAACAGATACGCAGTATTTT. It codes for CASSQVSKREGTDTQYF.